This T cell receptor (beta chain) was sequenced in a study of blood T cell repertoires in COVID-19. As for the study in general: The study drew acute and convalescent COVID-19 samples from the United States, Italy and Spain. In each case, the material was cDNA or gDNA derived from T cells, B-cell-depleted T cells, or PBMCs.

Using immunoSEQ multiplex PCR, the repertoire was profiled, and TCRdb retains in-frame clones only, with some absent. Counted here are under 250,000 clones, around 88% occurring once; the ten biggest clones make up roughly an eighth. Losses at the gene ends were 6 bases for V and 3 bases for J; bases not matched to a gene: 3. The CDR3 totals 13 residues. Germline V lookup: CDR1 MNHEY, CDR2 SVGAGI. V usage is TRBV6-5 and J usage is TRBJ2-3; the match to TRBD1 covers 7 bases. The TCR sequence derives from a man aged 80 or over with acute or convalescent COVID-19. Material: peripheral blood. CDR3 residues: CASSVQGTDTQYF. CDR3 sequence (DNA): TGTGCCAGCAGCGTACAGGGGACAGATACGCAGTATTTT.